Listed here are 27 T cell receptor beta chains from one sample, sequenced in a study of neurological immune-mediated disorders. Time point here: longitudinal time-point 2. TCRdb used MiXCR to reprocess the 5' RACE reads, holding one entry per CDR3 protein. The table lists fewer than 35,000 distinct CDR3 sequences, about 13% of them singletons. Sequenced sample: PBMCs. These TCRs come from a woman in her forties in good health.

This clonotype was counted many times. The chain joins TRBV24-1 to TRBJ2-7; weak D call: TRBD2 (6 bases). Germline CDR1 is KGHDR and CDR2 is SFDVKD. With 4 bases removed from V and 3 bases from J, the gap between germline ends came to 15 bases. The CDR3 has 15 residues. The CDR3 spells CATSDPGRGNYEQYF. In nucleotides, the CDR3 is TGTGCCACCAGTGACCCCGGACGGGGGAACTACGAGCAGTACTTC.

This clonotype is medium-sized within its sample. V gene TRBV15 combines with J gene TRBJ1-1; TRBD1 agrees at 8 bases. Germline V gene sequence: CDR1 LNHNV, CDR2 YYDKDF (reference sequence). The CDR3 extends over 13 amino acids. V was clipped by 3 bases and J by 9 bases; unmatched bases: 6. As DNA, the CDR3 is TGTGCCACCAGCAGCGACAGGGGACGGAAAGCTTTCTTT. Amino acid sequence: CATSSDRGRKAFF.

This clonotype was picked up many times. The rearrangement links TRBV12-3 or TRBV12-4 to TRBJ2-1, with 9 bases identical to TRBD2. This CDR3 has 15 residues. V trimming: 8 bases; J trimming: 8 bases; junction bases outside the gene matches: 13. The CDR3 loop is CASGGLGGRGYEQFF. CDR3 DNA sequence: TGTGCCAGCGGGGGTTTGGGCGGGAGGGGGTATGAGCAGTTCTTC.

This clonotype appeared many times. V gene TRBV3-1 combines with J gene TRBJ2-7, with D unclear. The CDR3 is 14 residues long. V lost 3 bases to trimming and J lost 2 bases, with 11 bases between them. Germline CDR1 is LGHDT and CDR2 is YNNKEL (reference sequence). CDR3 region: CASSQRSVTYEQYF. CDR3 nucleotides: TGTGCCAGCAGCCAGAGGTCGGTTACCTACGAGCAGTACTTC.

This clonotype came up many times. The chain uses TRBV6-2 or TRBV6-3 and TRBJ2-7; D is unresolved. CDR1 and CDR2 (germline): MNHEY, SVGEGT. CDR3 size: 13 residues. V was cut by 8 bases and J by 5 bases, with 16 bases left in between. The chain's CDR3 is CASGSGLMNEQYF. CDR3 nucleotides: TGTGCCAGCGGCTCTGGGCTGATGAACGAGCAGTACTTC.

This clonotype appeared many times. The chain employs TRBV20-1 and TRBJ2-7; D is undetermined. Trimming pared 4 bases from V and 5 bases from J, leaving 9 bases between. This CDR3 has 11 residues. The germline gives CDR1 DFQATT, CDR2 SNEGSKA (reference sequence). CDR3 residues: CSATALHEQYF. The CDR3 nucleotides read TGCAGTGCTACCGCTCTCCACGAGCAGTACTTC.

This clonotype was detected ten times or more. The V gene is TRBV15, the J gene TRBJ1-4; D not resolved. The CDR3 length is 15 residues. With 0 bases removed from V and 5 bases from J, the gap between germline ends came to 10 bases. Germline lookup yields CDR1 LNHNV and CDR2 YYDKDF (reference sequence). CDR3 sequence reads: CATSRDGKGNEKLFF. The CDR3 DNA reads as TGTGCCACCAGCAGAGATGGCAAGGGAAATGAAAAACTGTTTTTT.

This clonotype was detected ten times or more. The chain joins TRBV14 to TRBJ2-3; no reliable D call. This CDR3 comprises 14 residues. The germline V gene encodes CDR1 SGHDN and CDR2 FVKESK. Trimming cost V 0 bases and J 3 bases, with 7 bases left between them. CDR3 loop: CASSQDYTTDTQYF. The CDR3 region has the DNA TGTGCCAGCAGCCAAGATTACACGACAGATACGCAGTATTTT.

This clonotype was seen ten or more times. This sequence joins TRBV5-1 and TRBJ2-6, with a tentative D call TRBD2 (5 bases). V lost 7 bases and J lost 2, with 13 bases in between. The CDR3 consists of 15 residues. Germline assignment: CDR1 SGHRS and CDR2 YFSETQ. CDR3 sequence (DNA): TGCGCCAGCGGGAGAAAGGACCCTGGGGCCAACGTCCTGACTTTC. Residues: CASGRKDPGANVLTF.

This clonotype has at least ten counts. This CDR3 is CASSPGGTGVYEQYF. The DNA of the CDR3 is TGTGCCAGCAGCCCAGGAGGGACAGGGGTGTACGAGCAGTACTTC. The chain couples TRBV6-2 or TRBV6-3 to TRBJ2-7; 10 nucleotides line up with TRBD1. Trimming took 6 bases from V and 4 from J; bases not matched to a gene: 9. The V gene's germline CDR1 is MNHEY and CDR2 SVGEGT. This CDR3 comprises 15 residues.

This clonotype was recorded at least ten times. This chain uses TRBV9 with TRBJ2-7; the D call may be TRBD1 or TRBD2 (6 bases each). Trimming stripped 4 bases from V and 2 bases from J, with 10 bases between. The germline gives CDR1 SGDLS, CDR2 YYNGEE. The CDR3 contains 13 residues. The DNA of the CDR3 is TGTGCCAGCAGCAGGGGGGTAACCTACGAGCAGTACTTC. Its protein product is CASSRGVTYEQYF.

At least ten counts were recorded for this clonotype. This rearrangement joins TRBV6-2 or TRBV6-3 to TRBJ2-5; 9 bases map to TRBD2. The junction had 13 bases not matched to a gene; V was cut back by 2 bases and J by 0 bases. Germline loops: CDR1 MNHEY, CDR2 SVGEGT. The CDR3 sequence is 19 residues long. CDR3 in amino acids: CASSYPFRQTSGDQETQYF. The CDR3, as DNA: TGTGCCAGCAGTTACCCCTTTCGCCAGACTAGCGGCGACCAAGAGACCCAGTACTTC.

Turning to this clonotype: A single base separates this from a much larger clone, so it may be a read error. CDR3 coding DNA: TGTGCCAGCAGCTTGGAGGTAGAGGAGCAGTACTTC. Protein sequence: CASSLEVEEQYF. V is TRBV5-6 and J is TRBJ2-7, with D unresolved. Trimming took 0 bases from V and 7 from J, leaving 8 bases between them. This CDR3 spans 12 amino acids. CDR1 and CDR2 from the germline V gene are SGHDT and YYEEEE.

This clonotype showed up many times. V gene TRBV5-1 combines with J gene TRBJ1-1; D gene uncertain. V was trimmed by 0 bases and J by 4 bases, leaving 13 bases between them. CDR3 length: 15 residues. Germline lookup yields CDR1 SGHRS and CDR2 YFSETQ. The CDR3 is CASSLGSSYRTEAFF. The CDR3 nucleotides read TGCGCCAGCAGCTTGGGCAGCTCTTACCGCACTGAAGCTTTCTTT.

CDR3 loop: CASSQDRANYGYTF. The CDR3 bases are TGTGCCAGCAGCCAGGACAGGGCCAACTATGGCTACACCTTC. This chain connects TRBV7-2 to TRBJ1-2; 8 nucleotides agree with TRBD1. Per germline, CDR1 SGHTA and CDR2 FQGNSA. This CDR3 has 14 residues. The V and J ends lost 5 bases and 2 bases, in that order; junction bases with no gene match: 4.

This clonotype appeared many times. J is TRBJ1-2 and V is TRBV5-1; 9 nucleotides align to TRBD1. Germline V gives CDR1 SGHRS, CDR2 YFSETQ. The CDR3 length is 15 residues. V shed 3 bases, J shed 8 bases, and the junction held 11 bases outside the gene matches. The CDR3 DNA is TGCGCCAGCAGCTCCCGCACAGGGGGCGTAGGAGGCTACACCTTC. The encoded protein is CASSSRTGGVGGYTF.

This clonotype was found many times. This chain uses TRBV5-1 with TRBJ1-3; D ambiguous. V was cut by 0 bases and J by 4 bases, with 8 bases left in between. CDR3 length: 14 amino acids. CDR1 is SGHRS, CDR2 YFSETQ, per germline. The CDR3 sequence is CASSLESVGNTIYF. The CDR3, as DNA: TGCGCCAGCAGCTTGGAGTCAGTCGGAAACACCATATATTTT.

This clonotype came up a few times. The rearrangement uses TRBV3-1 and TRBJ1-2; D unclear. The V end lost 3 bases, the J end lost 8 bases, and 19 bases lay between the germline ends. From germline, CDR1 is LGHDT and CDR2 YNNKEL (reference sequence). The CDR3 has 15 residues. CDR3 sequence reads: CASSHSEGSLKGYTF. CDR3 nucleotides: TGTGCCAGCAGCCATTCAGAGGGATCGTTAAAGGGCTACACCTTC.

Many counts were recorded for this clonotype. The V call is TRBV5-7, the J call TRBJ2-6, with 8 positions matching TRBD1. TRBV5-7 is known as an ORF, though its function is uncertain. Trimming at V came to 4 bases and at J to 1 base, leaving 19 bases not matched to a gene. CDR3 length equals 21 residues. CDR3 in amino acids: CASSRSRTPGQARSGANVLTF. In DNA, the CDR3 is TGTGCCAGCAGCCGAAGTAGAACTCCGGGACAGGCTAGATCTGGGGCCAACGTCCTGACTTTC.

This clonotype was found many times. The V call is TRBV7-8, the J call TRBJ1-5; D call uncertain. Trimming shortened V by 1 base and J by 4 bases, and 8 bases separated the two germline ends. Germline V gene data show CDR1 as SGHVS and CDR2 as FQNEAQ. The CDR3 is 14 residues long. CDR3 DNA: TGTGCCAGCAGCTTAGGCGGGCGGAATCAGCCCCAGCATTTT. It encodes CASSLGGRNQPQHF.

In nucleotides, the CDR3 is TGCGCCAGCAGCCAAGTCCAATGGGACAATGAGCAGTTCTTC. Residues: CASSQVQWDNEQFF. The gene calls are TRBV4-3 and TRBJ2-1; unclear D gene. From germline, CDR1 is LGHNA and CDR2 YSLEER. Trimming cost V 1 base and J 5 bases, with 9 bases left between them. The CDR3 consists of 14 residues.

This clonotype was counted many times. V is TRBV4-3 and J is TRBJ1-1, with TRBD1 matching over 7 bases. The V segment lost 1 base and the J segment 7 bases; nucleotides outside the gene matches: 3. There are 13 residues in the CDR3. CDR1 and CDR2 (germline): LGHNA, YSLEER. The DNA for the CDR3 is TGCGCCAGCAGCCAAGTAGGGGGCCTTGAAGCTTTCTTT. Amino acid sequence: CASSQVGGLEAFF.

This clonotype is medium-sized in the sample. The chain carries TRBV6-5 and TRBJ2-1; no definite D call. The CDR3 covers 13 residues. Trimming took 0 bases from V and 7 from J, leaving 7 bases between them. Germline values: CDR1 MNHEY, CDR2 SVGAGI. The DNA of the CDR3 is TGTGCCAGCAGTTACTCGAAGGTTAATGAGCAGTTCTTC. Translation gives CASSYSKVNEQFF.

This clonotype has a count of ten or more. The chain is built from TRBV5-1 and TRBJ1-5, with D possibly TRBD1 on 6 matching bases. Per germline, CDR1 SGHRS and CDR2 YFSETQ. This CDR3 has 15 residues. V lost 5 bases to trimming and J lost 3 bases, with 15 bases between them. CDR3: CASRQGAIDNQPQHF. DNA of the CDR3: TGCGCCAGCAGACAGGGCGCAATCGACAATCAGCCCCAGCATTTT.

This clonotype was found many times. This chain connects TRBV9 to TRBJ2-7; D not certain. The CDR3 is 13 amino acids. The V end lost 0 bases, the J end lost 5 bases, and 9 bases lay between the germline ends. Per germline, CDR1 SGDLS and CDR2 YYNGEE. The CDR3 coding sequence is TGTGCCAGCAGCGTAGAGGGCATTAACGAGCAGTACTTC. Translation: CASSVEGINEQYF.

This clonotype has a count of ten or more. V usage is TRBV6-1 and J usage is TRBJ1-1; no clear D. The V end lost 2 bases, the J end lost 4 bases, and 11 bases lay between the germline ends. Germline V gene data show CDR1 as MNHNS and CDR2 as SASEGT. The CDR3 length is 14 residues. CDR3 residues: CASSEQAGSTEAFF. The CDR3 coding sequence is TGTGCCAGCAGTGAACAGGCGGGGAGCACTGAAGCTTTCTTT.

This clonotype rates as medium-sized (0.01 to 0.1%). V usage is TRBV6-5 and J usage is TRBJ2-5; 11 bases are a match to TRBD2. The CDR3 runs 15 residues. Germline loops: CDR1 MNHEY, CDR2 SVGAGI. V trimming: 5 bases; J trimming: 4 bases; junction bases outside the gene matches: 6. In nucleotides, the CDR3 is TGTGCCAGCAGTACACTAGCGGGAGTCCGAGAGACCCAGTACTTC. Its translation is CASSTLAGVRETQYF.